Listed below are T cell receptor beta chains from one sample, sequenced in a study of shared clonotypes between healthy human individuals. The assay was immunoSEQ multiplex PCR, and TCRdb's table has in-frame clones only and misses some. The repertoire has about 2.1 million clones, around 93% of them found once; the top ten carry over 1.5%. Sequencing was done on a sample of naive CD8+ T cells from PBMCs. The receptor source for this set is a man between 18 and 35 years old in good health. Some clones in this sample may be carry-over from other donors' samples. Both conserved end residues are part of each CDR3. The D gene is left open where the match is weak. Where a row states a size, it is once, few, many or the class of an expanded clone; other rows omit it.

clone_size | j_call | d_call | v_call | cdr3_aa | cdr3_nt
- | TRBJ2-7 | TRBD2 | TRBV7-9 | CASSLASGGEDYEQYF | TGTGCCAGCAGCTTGGCCAGCGGGGGAGAAGATTACGAGCAGTACTTC
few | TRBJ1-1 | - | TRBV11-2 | CASSLGLPGEAFF | TGTGCCAGCAGCTTAGGGCTGCCCGGTGAAGCTTTCTTT
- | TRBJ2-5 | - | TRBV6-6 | CASSYVKHQETQYF | TGTGCCAGCAGTTACGTGAAGCACCAAGAGACCCAGTACTTC
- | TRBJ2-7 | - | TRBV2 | CASCLVRGDEQYF | TGTGCCAGCTGTCTAGTTCGGGGCGACGAGCAGTACTTC
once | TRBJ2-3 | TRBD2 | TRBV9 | CASSSRTSGRGASTDTQYF | TGTGCCAGCAGCTCCAGGACTAGCGGGAGAGGAGCGAGCACAGATACGCAGTATTTT
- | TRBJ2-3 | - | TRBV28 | CASSSLARSTDTQYF | TGTGCCAGCAGTTCCCTAGCACGAAGCACAGATACGCAGTATTTT
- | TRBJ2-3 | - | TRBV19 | CASSPFASLSTDTQYF | TGTGCCAGTAGCCCATTCGCGAGCCTTAGCACAGATACGCAGTATTTT
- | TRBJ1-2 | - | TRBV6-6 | CASSYFKQALDYGYTF | TGTGCCAGCAGTTACTTTAAACAGGCCCTCGACTATGGCTACACCTTC
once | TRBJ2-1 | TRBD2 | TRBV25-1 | CASSGFSGRAHEQFF | TGTGCCAGCAGCGGATTTAGCGGGAGGGCCCATGAGCAGTTCTTC
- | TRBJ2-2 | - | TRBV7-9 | CASSLAGTVNTGELFF | TGTGCCAGCAGCTTAGCCGGGACGGTGAACACCGGGGAGCTGTTTTTT
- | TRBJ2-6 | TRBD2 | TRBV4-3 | CASSQEAQRESSGANVLTF | TGCGCCAGCAGCCAAGAGGCCCAGCGGGAGTCATCTGGGGCCAACGTCCTGACTTTC
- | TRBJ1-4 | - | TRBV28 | CASSEGFNEKLFF | TGTGCCAGCAGCGAGGGGTTTAATGAAAAACTGTTTTTT
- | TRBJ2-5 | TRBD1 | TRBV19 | CASSSFRGQETQYF | TGTGCCAGTAGTTCCTTCAGGGGGCAAGAGACCCAGTACTTC
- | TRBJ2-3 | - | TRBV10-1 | CASSEGGSTDTQYF | TGCGCCAGCAGTGAGGGTGGGTCCACAGATACGCAGTATTTT
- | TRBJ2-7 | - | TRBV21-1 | CASSIRSGRPGDEQYF | TGTGCCAGCAGCATCCGTAGCGGGAGGCCCGGGGACGAGCAGTACTTC
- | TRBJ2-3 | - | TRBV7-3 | CASSFGGSTDTQYF | TGTGCCAGCAGCTTTGGAGGCTCGACAGATACGCAGTATTTT
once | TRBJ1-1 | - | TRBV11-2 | CASSLGVDTEAFF | TGTGCCAGCAGCTTAGGTGTGGACACTGAAGCTTTCTTT
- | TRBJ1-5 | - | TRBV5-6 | CASSLADFGSAQHF | TGTGCCAGCAGCTTGGCCGATTTTGGGTCGGCCCAGCATTTT
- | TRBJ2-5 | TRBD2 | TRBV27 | CASSLFSGTSAQETQYF | TGTGCCAGCAGTTTATTTTCGGGGACTAGCGCCCAAGAGACCCAGTACTTC
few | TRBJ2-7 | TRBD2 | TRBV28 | CASSWFLAGGGSYEQYF | TGTGCCAGCAGTTGGTTCTTAGCGGGAGGGGGCTCCTACGAGCAGTACTTC
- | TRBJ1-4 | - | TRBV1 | CTSSPGGHTPNEKLFF | TGCACCAGCAGCCCCGGGGGACACACCCCTAATGAAAAACTGTTTTTT
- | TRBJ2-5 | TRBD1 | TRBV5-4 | CASSRWNYRDRKETQYF | TGTGCCAGCAGCCGTTGGAACTACCGGGACAGGAAGGAGACCCAGTACTTC
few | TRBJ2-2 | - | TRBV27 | CASSLVNTGELFF | TGTGCCAGCAGTTTAGTGAACACCGGGGAGCTGTTTTTT
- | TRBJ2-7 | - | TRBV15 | CATSRVSTLDEQYF | TGTGCCACCAGCAGAGTAAGCACTCTAGACGAGCAGTACTTC
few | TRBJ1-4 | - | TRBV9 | CASSVGEDEKLFF | TGTGCCAGCAGCGTAGGGGAGGATGAAAAACTGTTTTTT
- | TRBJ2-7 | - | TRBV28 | CASSLPRVTFEQYF | TGTGCCAGCAGTTTACCCAGGGTTACTTTCGAGCAGTACTTC
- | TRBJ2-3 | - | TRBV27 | CASSSRGGYTQYF | TGTGCCAGCAGTTCCAGGGGAGGGTATACGCAGTATTTT
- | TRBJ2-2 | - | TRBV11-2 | CASSLVGNTGELFF | TGTGCCAGCAGCTTAGTGGGGAACACCGGGGAGCTGTTTTTT
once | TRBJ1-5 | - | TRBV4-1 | CASSRTVIQPQHF | TGCGCCAGCAGCCGGACGGTTATTCAGCCCCAGCATTTT
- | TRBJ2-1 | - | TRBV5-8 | CASPSGAVYNEQFF | TGTGCATCTCCGTCCGGGGCCGTTTACAATGAGCAGTTCTTC
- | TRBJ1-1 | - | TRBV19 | CASSPWGLEAFF | TGTGCCAGTAGCCCCTGGGGTTTGGAAGCTTTCTTT
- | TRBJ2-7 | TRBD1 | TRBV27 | CASRRRDRPYEQYF | TGTGCCAGCAGACGCCGGGACAGGCCGTACGAGCAGTACTTC
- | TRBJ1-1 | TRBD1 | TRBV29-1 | CSVWQGVMNTEAFF | TGCAGCGTTTGGCAGGGGGTAATGAACACTGAAGCTTTCTTT
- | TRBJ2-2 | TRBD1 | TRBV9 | CASSAGQGVAGELFF | TGTGCCAGCAGCGCGGGACAGGGTGTTGCCGGGGAGCTGTTTTTT
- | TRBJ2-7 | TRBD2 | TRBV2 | CASSGLAGSDYEQYF | TGTGCCAGCTCAGGACTAGCGGGTTCAGACTACGAGCAGTACTTC
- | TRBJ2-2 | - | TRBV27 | CASSLSIWGELFF | TGTGCCAGCAGTTTATCGATATGGGGGGAGCTGTTTTTT
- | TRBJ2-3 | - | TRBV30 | CAWSMGGSTDTQYF | TGTGCCTGGAGTATGGGGGGCAGCACAGATACGCAGTATTTT
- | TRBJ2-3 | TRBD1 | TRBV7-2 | CASSDHRDRGREDTQYF | TGTGCCAGCAGCGACCACCGGGACAGGGGGCGAGAAGATACGCAGTATTTT
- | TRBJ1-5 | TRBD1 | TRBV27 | CASSLGQGWQPQHF | TGTGCCAGCAGTCTGGGACAGGGGTGGCAGCCCCAGCATTTT
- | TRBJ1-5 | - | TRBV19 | CASSIPRVRGNQPQHF | TGTGCCAGTAGTATACCCAGGGTCCGGGGCAATCAGCCCCAGCATTTT
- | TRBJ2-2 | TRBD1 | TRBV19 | CASSIARDRDTGELFF | TGTGCCAGTAGTATAGCCCGGGACAGGGACACCGGGGAGCTGTTTTTT
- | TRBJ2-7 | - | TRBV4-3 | CASSQGYLSEAVDEQYF | TGCGCCAGCAGCCAAGGCTATTTGTCGGAGGCGGTGGACGAGCAGTACTTC
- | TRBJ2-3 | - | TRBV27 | CASSAIRDISSTDTQYF | TGTGCCAGCAGTGCAATACGGGACATCTCTAGCACAGATACGCAGTATTTT
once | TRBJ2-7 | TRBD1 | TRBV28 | CASGSRGAGQGYEEQYF | TGTGCCAGCGGCTCGCGAGGGGCGGGACAGGGTTATGAAGAGCAGTACTTC
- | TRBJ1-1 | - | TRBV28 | CASSFPGLTMNTEAFF | TGTGCCAGCAGTTTCCCTGGACTGACCATGAACACTGAAGCTTTCTTT
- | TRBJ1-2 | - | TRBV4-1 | CASSQVGVGDGYTF | TGCGCCAGCAGCCAAGTCGGAGTAGGGGACGGCTACACCTTC
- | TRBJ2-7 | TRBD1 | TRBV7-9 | CASTSETGGYQGSPYEQYF | TGTGCCAGCACCTCAGAGACAGGGGGCTACCAAGGGTCCCCCTACGAGCAGTACTTC
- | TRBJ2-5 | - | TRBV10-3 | CAISGRLAGETQYF | TGTGCCATCAGTGGTCGGCTAGCCGGAGAGACCCAGTACTTC
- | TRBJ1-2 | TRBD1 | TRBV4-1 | CASSQFNRGQEGNYGYTF | TGCGCCAGCAGCCAATTCAACAGGGGGCAGGAAGGTAACTATGGCTACACCTTC
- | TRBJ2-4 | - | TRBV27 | CASSNRDTIAKNIQYF | TGTGCCAGCAGTAACCGGGACACTATAGCCAAAAACATTCAGTACTTC
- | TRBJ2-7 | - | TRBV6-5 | CASSYSSGSPYEQYF | TGTGCCAGCAGTTACTCGAGTGGCAGCCCCTACGAGCAGTACTTC